This record covers a single TCR beta chain. This record comes from a study of T cells in Graves' hyperthyroidism and ophthalmopathy. The TCR beta CDR3 regions underwent amplification using RNA transcripts as the source. First-round RT-PCR of the TCR CDR3 relied on the HTBI primer set. Each CDR3 protein is one row after TCRdb ran MiXCR on the multiplex PCR reads. The table records 500,000 to 600,000 distinct CDR3 sequences, approximately 49% of them present only once. This TCR derives from an adult woman with Graves' disease, either hyperthyroidism or ophthalmopathy (not recorded which). Sequencing used peripheral blood or thyroid tissue (not recorded which).

This CDR3 reads CSAQGPINSPLHF. Here the CDR3 DNA reads TGCAGTGCTCAGGGACCAATAAATTCACCCCTCCACTTT. The J gene is TRBJ1-6, the V gene TRBV20-1; the D gene is possibly TRBD1 (5 bases). Germline V CDR1 and CDR2: DFQATT, SNEGSKA (reference sequence). This CDR3 comprises 13 residues. V shed 5 bases and J shed 7 bases, with 12 bases lying between them.